This T cell receptor beta chain was captured by sequencing in a study of radiotherapy plus CTLA-4 blockade in lung cancer. Study observations and caveats: In blood, after radiotherapy plus ipilimumab, tumor-derived TCR clones expanded.

Of note for this clone: Its matching antigen is unknown.

Germline V gene sequence: CDR1 LNHDA, CDR2 SQIVND (reference sequence). The CDR3 is made up of 13 amino acids. Trimming pared 3 bases from V and 1 base from J, leaving 5 bases between. The method was immunoSEQ multiplex PCR; TCRdb's version includes in-frame clones alone and lacks a portion of them. The repertoire holds around 72,000 clones, with roughly 75% as singletons. This chain joins TRBV19 and TRBJ2-3; D remains ambiguous. Sequencing used peripheral blood, obtained from a patient treated with radiotherapy plus ipilimumab. This clonotype was obtained from a human donor with non-small cell lung cancer who had a complete response to radiotherapy plus ipilimumab. This chain's CDR3 is CASSIGGTDTQYF. For the CDR3, the DNA is TGTGCCAGTAGTATCGGAGGCACAGATACGCAGTATTTT.